One and the same sample provided the 17 T cell receptor beta chains below, sequenced in a study of spatial heterogeneity in lung cancer. Stated time point: sample taken at primary tumor resection. Unsorted whole RNA of tumor, nontumor lung or frozen PBMC was sequenced. MiXCR was run by TCRdb on the 5' RACE reads, yielding one entry per CDR3 protein. Found here are around 23,000 distinct CDR3 sequences, 3.3% of them singletons; the top ten hold roughly 26%. The material was PBMCs, obtained at surgery. The origin of the receptors is a female donor with early-stage non-small cell lung cancer.

This clonotype was observed at least ten times. The V gene is TRBV28, the J gene TRBJ2-3; 7 bases align to TRBD1. This CDR3 region has 15 residues. J gave up 6 bases and V 2 bases, and 8 bases lay outside the gene matches. Germline CDR1 is MDHEN and CDR2 is SYDVKM. The CDR3 DNA reads TGTGCCAGCAGTTTAGACAGGGAATCGAGGGATACGCAGTATTTT. This sequence encodes CASSLDRESRDTQYF.

This clonotype occurred many times. This chain uses TRBV19 with TRBJ2-2; 7 nucleotides line up with TRBD2. CDR1 LNHDA and CDR2 SQIVND come from the germline V gene (reference sequence). The ends lost 8 bases at V and 7 bases at J; junction bases unmatched: 10. The CDR3 has 14 residues. The CDR3 DNA reads as TGTGCCAGTCTAGCGGACCGACTCGGCGGGGAGCTGTTTTTT. Protein: CASLADRLGGELFF.

This clonotype appeared many times. The chain combines TRBV3-1 with TRBJ2-5; D possibly matches TRBD1 or TRBD2 (5 bases each). The CDR3 runs to 13 residues. Deletions cut 3 bases from V and 5 bases from J, with 10 bases between. Germline V gene data show CDR1 as LGHDT and CDR2 as YNNKEL (reference sequence). CDR3 nucleotides: TGTGCCAGCAGCCAGGGGACGCGGGAGACCCAGTACTTC. Amino acid sequence: CASSQGTRETQYF.

This clonotype was detected many times. This chain uses TRBV29-1 with TRBJ2-2; 8 bases line up with TRBD2. V shed 5 bases and J 3 bases; nucleotides not matched to a gene: 5. The CDR3 spans 14 residues. CDR1 is SQVTM and CDR2 is ANQGSEA in the germline V gene. The CDR3: CSVSRTSYTGELFF. The CDR3 DNA is TGCAGCGTTAGCCGGACTAGCTACACCGGGGAGCTGTTTTTT.

There are many counts of this clonotype. The gene calls are TRBV12-3 or TRBV12-4 and TRBJ2-3; D is perhaps TRBD1 (6 bases). Trimming removed 3 bases at V and 5 bases at J, with 12 bases between. The CDR3 runs to 14 residues. The chain's CDR3 is CASSFSTGKDTQYF. CDR3 DNA: TGTGCCAGCAGTTTTAGTACAGGGAAAGATACGCAGTATTTT.

This clonotype was recorded at least ten times. V gene TRBV3-1 combines with J gene TRBJ2-7; 8 bases are shared with TRBD1. Losses at the gene ends were 5 bases for V and 3 bases for J; bases not matched to a gene: 9. CDR1 and CDR2 (germline): LGHDT, YNNKEL (reference sequence). The length of the CDR3 is 15 residues. The CDR3 DNA reads as TGTGCCAGCAGCAAAGGACAGGGCCAGTACTACGAGCAGTACTTC. Protein product: CASSKGQGQYYEQYF.

This clonotype was found many times. V is TRBV12-3 or TRBV12-4 and J is TRBJ2-7, with a tentative D call TRBD2 (6 bases). The ends were cut back, 4 bases at V and 2 bases at J, with 9 bases in the middle. The CDR3 sequence is 13 residues long. CDR3 protein: CASSWGETYEQYF. The CDR3 DNA sequence: TGTGCCAGCAGTTGGGGGGAGACCTACGAGCAGTACTTC.

In its sample, this clonotype was seen many times. This chain joins TRBV7-2 and TRBJ1-2; a possible D gene is TRBD1 (6 bases). Germline lookup yields CDR1 SGHTA and CDR2 FQGNSA. Trimming removed 6 bases from V and 2 bases from J, with 10 bases in between. The CDR3 loop spans 13 amino acids. CDR3 protein: CASSRDTNYGYTF. CDR3 DNA sequence: TGTGCCAGCAGTCGGGACACGAACTATGGCTACACCTTC.

This clonotype was counted at least ten times. The chain uses TRBV7-6 and TRBJ1-5; no clear D. V dropped 5 bases and J dropped 1 base, with 9 bases sitting between them. The germline gives CDR1 SGHVS, CDR2 FNYEAQ. This CDR3 comprises 14 residues. The CDR3 region is CASSPKGSNQPQHF. CDR3 nucleotide sequence: TGTGCCAGCAGCCCCAAGGGAAGCAATCAGCCCCAGCATTTT.

This clonotype has a count of ten or more. V gene TRBV19 combines with J gene TRBJ1-2, with a tentative D call TRBD1 (5 bases). The CDR3 length is 16 residues. The V gene lost 5 bases and the J gene lost 6 bases, with 22 bases spanning the gap. CDR1 is LNHDA and CDR2 is SQIVND in the germline V gene (reference sequence). The CDR3 coding sequence is TGTGCCAGTAGTTCCGGGACGGCGAACCGGGGAAATGGCTACACCTTC. It yields the protein CASSSGTANRGNGYTF.

The chain employs TRBV4-1 and TRBJ2-7, with D tentatively TRBD2 (5 bases). Germline CDR1 and CDR2: MGHRA and YSYEKL. The ends were cut back, 2 bases at V and 0 bases at J, with 14 bases in the middle. The CDR3 is 16 residues long. CDR3 coding DNA: TGCGCCAGCAGCCAACCCGGGGATCGCAGCTCCTACGAGCAGTACTTC. Amino acid sequence: CASSQPGDRSSYEQYF.

Ten or more counts support this clonotype. The chain is built from TRBV20-1 and TRBJ2-5, with 12 bases identical to TRBD2. Looked up from germline, CDR1 is DFQATT and CDR2 is SNEGSKA (reference sequence). The CDR3 consists of 14 residues. The V gene end was trimmed by 5 bases and the J gene end by 2 bases; junction bases not matched to a gene: 3. The CDR3 region is CSARTSGAQETQYF. In DNA form, the CDR3 reads TGCAGTGCTCGGACTAGCGGGGCACAAGAGACCCAGTACTTC.

There are many counts of this clonotype. The CDR3 nucleotides read TGCAGTGCTAGGGGGACTAGCTCCTACGAGCAGTACTTC. Protein: CSARGTSSYEQYF. V is TRBV20-1 and J is TRBJ2-7; 8 positions match TRBD2. The germline CDR1 and CDR2 sequences are DFQATT and SNEGSKA (reference sequence). CDR3 length: 13 amino acids. V gave up 3 bases and J gave up 0 bases; unmatched junction bases: 1.

This clonotype was seen ten or more times. The CDR3 loop is CASRDGGVRAAQYF. CDR3 DNA sequence: TGTGCCAGCAGGGACGGCGGGGTCCGGGCGGCCCAGTACTTC. V gene TRBV25-1 combines with J gene TRBJ2-5; weak D call: TRBD2 (6 bases). CDR1 and CDR2 (germline): MGHDK, SYGVNS. Trimming left V 6 bases short and J 9 bases short, with 20 bases between. The CDR3 extends over 14 amino acids. The full variable domain, its missing parts supplied by reference TRBV25-1 and TRBJ2-5, is EADIYQTPRYLVIGTGKKITLECSQTMGHDKMYWYQQDPGMELHLIHYSYGVNSTEKGDLSSESTVSRIRTEHFPLTLESARPSHTSQYLCASRDGGVRAAQYFGPGTRLLVL.

This clonotype has a handful of counts. The chain recombines TRBV7-2 with TRBJ2-1; TRBD2 matches 13 bases. Trimming removed 1 base from V and 5 bases from J; junction bases left unmatched: 2. The CDR3 is 16 amino acids. Germline CDR1 SGHTA, CDR2 FQGNSA. The CDR3 coding sequence is TGTGCCAGCAGCTTAGTAGGGACTAGCGGGGACAATGAGCAGTTCTTC. Translation gives CASSLVGTSGDNEQFF.

This clonotype was recorded a few times. V gene TRBV5-1 combines with J gene TRBJ2-7; TRBD2 might be the D (5 bases). CDR1 SGHRS and CDR2 YFSETQ come from the germline V gene. The CDR3 runs to 14 residues. Trimming took off 10 bases at V and 0 bases at J, with 17 bases between the two ends. The CDR3 DNA reads TGCGCCTCCGCTGCTCAAGGGAGCTCCTACGAGCAGTACTTC. It is translated as CASAAQGSSYEQYF.

J is TRBJ1-1 and V is TRBV12-3 or TRBV12-4; 7 bases line up with TRBD1. V lost 4 bases to trimming and J lost 4 bases; unmatched junction nucleotides: 6. The CDR3 runs 14 residues. In DNA, the CDR3 is TGTGCCAGCAGTTCCCAGGGGGGGGGCACTGAAGCTTTCTTT. Translating it yields CASSSQGGGTEAFF.